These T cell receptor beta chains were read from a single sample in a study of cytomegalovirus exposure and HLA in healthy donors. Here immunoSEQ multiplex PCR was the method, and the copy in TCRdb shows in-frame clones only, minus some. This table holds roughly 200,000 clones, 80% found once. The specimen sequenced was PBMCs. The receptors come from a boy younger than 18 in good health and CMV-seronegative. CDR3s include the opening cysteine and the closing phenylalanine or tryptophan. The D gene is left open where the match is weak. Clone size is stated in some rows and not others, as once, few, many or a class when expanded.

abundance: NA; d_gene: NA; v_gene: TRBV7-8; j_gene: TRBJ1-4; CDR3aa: CASSRTISGVGGEKLFF; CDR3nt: TGTGCCAGCAGCCGAACCATTTCAGGGGTAGGGGGTGAAAAACTGTTTTTT
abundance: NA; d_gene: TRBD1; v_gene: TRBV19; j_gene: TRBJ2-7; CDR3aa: CASSRDRALSYEQYF; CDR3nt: TGTGCCAGTAGTAGGGACAGGGCCCTCTCCTACGAGCAGTACTTC
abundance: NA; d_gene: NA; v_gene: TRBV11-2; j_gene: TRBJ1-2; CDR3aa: CASSLVGRNEHGYTF; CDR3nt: TGTGCCAGCAGCTTAGTCGGGAGGAATGAGCATGGCTACACCTTC
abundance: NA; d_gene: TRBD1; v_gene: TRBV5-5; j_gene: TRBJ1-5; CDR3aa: CASSLKIPTSGTALTVAQHF; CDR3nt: TGTGCCAGCAGCTTAAAGATACCCACCTCCGGGACAGCCCTTACCGTGGCCCAGCATTTT
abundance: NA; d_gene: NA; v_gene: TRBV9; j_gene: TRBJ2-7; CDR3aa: CASSVQSASYEQYF; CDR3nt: TGTGCCAGCAGCGTACAGAGCGCCTCCTACGAGCAGTACTTC
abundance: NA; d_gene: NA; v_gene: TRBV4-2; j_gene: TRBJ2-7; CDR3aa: CASSQEGAGVSEQYF; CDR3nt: TGTGCCAGCAGCCAAGAGGGTGCAGGGGTTAGCGAGCAGTACTTC
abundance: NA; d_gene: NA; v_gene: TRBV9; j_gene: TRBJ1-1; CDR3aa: CASSVGLGGTEAFF; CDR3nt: TGTGCCAGCAGCGTAGGACTCGGGGGGACTGAAGCTTTCTTT
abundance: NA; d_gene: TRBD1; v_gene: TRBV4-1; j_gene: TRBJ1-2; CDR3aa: CASSPWTGYGYTF; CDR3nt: TGCGCCAGCAGCCCCTGGACAGGTTATGGCTACACCTTC
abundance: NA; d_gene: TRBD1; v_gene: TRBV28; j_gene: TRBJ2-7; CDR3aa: CASSLRGQVREQYF; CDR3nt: TGTGCCAGCAGTCTTCGCGGACAGGTCCGCGAGCAGTACTTC
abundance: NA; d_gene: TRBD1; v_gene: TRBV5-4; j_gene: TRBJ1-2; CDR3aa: CASSRPGTGFRRGYGYTF; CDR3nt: TGTGCCAGCAGCCGTCCCGGGACAGGGTTCAGGAGGGGCTATGGCTACACCTTC
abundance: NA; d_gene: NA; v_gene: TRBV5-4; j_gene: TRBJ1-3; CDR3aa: CASSFAGSSGNTIYF; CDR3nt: TGTGCCAGCAGCTTTGCGGGGTCGAGTGGAAACACCATATATTTT
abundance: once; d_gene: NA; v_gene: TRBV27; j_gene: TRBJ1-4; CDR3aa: CASSAGRSQWLFF; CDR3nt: TGTGCCAGCAGTGCGGGCAGGTCTCAATGGTTGTTTTTT
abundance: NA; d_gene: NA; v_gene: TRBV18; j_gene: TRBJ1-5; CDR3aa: CASSPTDQPQHF; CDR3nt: TGTGCCAGCTCACCCACAGATCAGCCCCAGCATTTT
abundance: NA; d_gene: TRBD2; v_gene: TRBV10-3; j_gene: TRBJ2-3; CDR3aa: CAISVGAGITDTQYF; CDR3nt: TGTGCCATCAGTGTCGGAGCGGGGATCACAGATACGCAGTATTTT